This T cell receptor (beta chain) appears in the sequencing data of a study of T cell repertoires in ileal Crohn's disease. Whole-study context: At surgery, under 40% of patients smoked, with median disease duration roughly 8.3 years. Every patient was operated on for stricturing (about 60%) or penetrating (approximately 40%) complications.

The table lists this clone with a few counts. Its antigen remains unidentified. This same CDR3 is encoded by further DNA sequences in the sample. Findings of the study overall: Active smokers at surgery had more clonal expansions than non-smokers. Clonality above 26.8% at surgery always came with endoscopic recurrence.

In germline, CDR1 is SGHAT, CDR2 FQNNGV. V lost 4 bases and J 3 bases, leaving 12 bases between the germline ends. The CDR3 covers 14 residues. Profiled with immunoSEQ multiplex PCR; TCRdb holds only in-frame clones, not every one. This table has 780 or so clones, roughly 71% appearing once. Sequenced: ileal tissue. This receptor was obtained from an adult with Crohn's disease. V gene TRBV11-2 combines with J gene TRBJ1-1; no clear D gene. The CDR3 protein is CASSSTVRDTEAFF. The CDR3 nucleotides read TGTGCCAGCAGCTCGACTGTGCGGGACACTGAAGCTTTCTTT.